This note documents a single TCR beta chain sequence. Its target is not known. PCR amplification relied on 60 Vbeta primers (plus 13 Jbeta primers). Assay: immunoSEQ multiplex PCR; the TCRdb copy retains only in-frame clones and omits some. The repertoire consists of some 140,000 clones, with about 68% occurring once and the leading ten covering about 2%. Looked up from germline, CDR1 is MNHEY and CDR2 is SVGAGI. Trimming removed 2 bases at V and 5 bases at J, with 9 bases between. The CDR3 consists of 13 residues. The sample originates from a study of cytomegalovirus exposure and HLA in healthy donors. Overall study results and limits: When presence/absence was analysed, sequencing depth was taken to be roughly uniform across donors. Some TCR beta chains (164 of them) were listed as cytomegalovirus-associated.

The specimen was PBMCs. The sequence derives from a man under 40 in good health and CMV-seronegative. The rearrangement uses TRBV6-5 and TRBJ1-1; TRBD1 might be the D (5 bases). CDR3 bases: TGTGCCAGCAGTTACGGGGGAGGTACTGAAGCTTTCTTT. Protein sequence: CASSYGGGTEAFF.